This TCR beta chain stems from a study of T cell changes during pregnancy in multiple sclerosis. Generated by immunoSEQ multiplex PCR, the TCRdb table keeps only in-frame clones and is missing some. Among over 10,000 clones listed, more than 70% were seen once. Losses at the gene ends were 1 base for V and 9 bases for J; bases not matched to a gene: 16. In germline, CDR1 is SEHNR, CDR2 FQNEAQ (reference sequence). This CDR3 comprises 18 residues. This rearrangement joins TRBV7-9 to TRBJ2-1, with TRBD1 matching 9 bases. Sequences were derived from CD8+ T cells from peripheral blood mononuclear cells, sampled in the second trimester of pregnancy. This clonotype was sampled from a female donor in good health, enrolled as a control in a pregnancy study. The DNA of the CDR3 is TGTGCCAGCAGCTTAGAAGTGGAATGGAGACAGGGGGGCGGTGAGCAGTTCTTC. It yields the protein CASSLEVEWRQGGGEQFF. Combining the CDR3 with reference TRBV7-9 and TRBJ2-1 gives the whole variable domain DTGVSQNPRHKITKRGQNVTFRCDPISEHNRLYWYRQTLGQGPEFLTYFQNEAQLEKSRLLSDRFSAERPKGSFSTLEIQRTEQGDSAMYLCASSLEVEWRQGGGEQFFGPGTRLTVL.